Each of the 16 T cell receptor beta chains below was sequenced from the same sample in a study of T cell repertoires and HLA-DP antigens. Sequenced by immunoSEQ multiplex PCR; TCRdb stores in-frame clones only, minus some. The table shows 65,000 to 95,000 clones, with about four fifths occurring only once. The antigens of these receptors remain unknown. The specimen sequenced was CD4+ T cells from PBMCs. These receptors originate from a man in his 60s in good health and CMV-seronegative.

V usage is TRBV4-2 and J usage is TRBJ1-5; D unclear. Between the trimmed V and J ends, which lost 0 bases and 0 bases, there was a span of 18 bases. The germline V gene encodes CDR1 LGHNA and CDR2 YNFKEQ. The CDR3 is made up of 19 amino acids. Here the CDR3 reads CASSQEYPGGSSSNQPQHF. The CDR3, as DNA: TGTGCCAGCAGCCAAGAATATCCGGGCGGGAGCTCTAGCAATCAGCCCCAGCATTTT.

The CDR3 DNA follows: TGTGCCAGCAGTTTCCCCGGGACAGGGGCTTATAATTCACCCCTCCACTTT. Translation: CASSFPGTGAYNSPLHF. The gene calls are TRBV28 and TRBJ1-6; 10 nucleotides agree with TRBD1. The CDR3 covers 17 residues. Germline loops: CDR1 MDHEN, CDR2 SYDVKM. V gave up 3 bases and J gave up 4 bases; unmatched junction bases: 6.

The chain joins TRBV7-2 to TRBJ2-5; D gene uncertain. Trimming left V 7 bases short and J 5 bases short, with 11 bases between. The CDR3 loop spans 12 amino acids. Germline V gene data show CDR1 as SGHTA and CDR2 as FQGNSA. CDR3 in amino acids: CASTSGWETQYF. The CDR3 DNA follows: TGTGCCAGCACCTCCGGGTGGGAGACCCAGTACTTC.

The chain couples TRBV7-2 to TRBJ2-3; 14 nucleotides align to TRBD2. CDR1 and CDR2 from the germline V gene are SGHTA and FQGNSA. This CDR3 is built from 16 residues. V lost 6 bases to trimming and J lost 6 bases; unmatched junction nucleotides: 8. Written as DNA, the CDR3 is TGTGCCAGCAGTCCAGGACTAGCGGGGGGACAGGATACGCAGTATTTT. Its translation is CASSPGLAGGQDTQYF.

This clone was observed once. This chain connects TRBV29-1 to TRBJ1-5; D is uncertain. The V and J ends lost 1 base and 2 bases respectively, with 3 bases between them. This CDR3 region has 12 residues. Germline CDR1 and CDR2: SQVTM and ANQGSEA. CDR3 DNA: TGCAGCGTTGAAGTCGGCAATCAGCCCCAGCATTTT. It codes for CSVEVGNQPQHF. The full variable domain, in which reference TRBV29-1 and TRBJ1-5 provide the parts outside the CDR3, is SAVISQKPSRDICQRGTSLTIQCQVDSQVTMMFWYRQQPGQSLTLIATANQGSEATYESGFVIDKFPISRPNLTFSTLTVSNMSPEDSSIYLCSVEVGNQPQHFGDGTRLSIL.

The chain has TRBV5-1 and TRBJ2-3; 10 nucleotides line up with TRBD2. The ends lost 0 bases at V and 5 bases at J; junction bases unmatched: 9. Germline values: CDR1 SGHRS, CDR2 YFSETQ. This CDR3 has 17 amino acids. The DNA of the CDR3 is TGCGCCAGCAGCTTGGGGCACGCTAGCGGGAGTATAGATACGCAGTATTTT. As protein: CASSLGHASGSIDTQYF.

The J gene is TRBJ2-3, the V gene TRBV9; D is possibly TRBD1 or TRBD2 (7 bases each). The CDR3 spans 15 residues. Germline assignment: CDR1 SGDLS and CDR2 YYNGEE. V was trimmed by 0 bases and J by 5 bases, leaving 13 bases between them. The CDR3 loop is CASSVDGRGGDTQYF. CDR3 bases: TGTGCCAGCAGCGTAGATGGCAGGGGGGGAGATACGCAGTATTTT.

The gene calls are TRBV7-8 and TRBJ2-1; 7 nucleotides align to TRBD2. This CDR3 is built from 15 residues. Trimming at V came to 3 bases and at J to 2 bases, leaving 4 bases not matched to a gene. The V gene's germline CDR1 is SGHVS and CDR2 FQNEAQ. CDR3 coding DNA: TGTGCCAGCAGCTTTGGCGGGGGAACCTACAATGAGCAGTTCTTC. It codes for CASSFGGGTYNEQFF.

V and J are TRBV6-5 and TRBJ1-2, with a weak D call TRBD1 (5 bases). Germline CDR1 and CDR2: MNHEY and SVGAGI. The CDR3 is 14 residues long. Trimming cost V 0 bases and J 7 bases, with 12 bases left between them. Written as DNA, the CDR3 is TGTGCCAGCAGTTACTCGAGGGGCAGGGCTGGCTACACCTTC. Translation gives CASSYSRGRAGYTF.

This chain joins TRBV5-5 and TRBJ1-1; 9 bases align to TRBD1. V lost 1 base and J lost 5; bases outside the gene matches: 6. Germline CDR1 reads SGHKS; CDR2 reads YYEKEE (reference sequence). The CDR3 runs to 15 residues. The CDR3 protein is CASSLLGTGRTEAFF. CDR3 nucleotides: TGTGCCAGCAGCTTGCTCGGGACAGGGCGTACTGAAGCTTTCTTT.

V usage is TRBV7-8 and J usage is TRBJ2-1, with D uncertain. The germline V gene has CDR1 SGHVS and CDR2 FQNEAQ. CDR3 size: 14 residues. Trimming took off 5 bases at V and 9 bases at J, with 17 bases between the two ends. The CDR3 nucleotides read TGTGCCAGCAGCGAAGCCGATGGATGGCTTGAGCAGTTCTTC. It encodes CASSEADGWLEQFF.

The J gene is TRBJ2-2, the V gene TRBV7-9, with a tentative D call TRBD1 (5 bases). This CDR3 has 13 residues. Germline assignment: CDR1 SEHNR and CDR2 FQNEAQ (reference sequence). V was cut by 5 bases and J by 5 bases, with 9 bases left in between. This CDR3 is CASSRKGTGELFF. The CDR3 bases are TGTGCCAGCAGCCGGAAGGGGACCGGGGAGCTGTTTTTT.

This chain connects TRBV5-6 to TRBJ2-1, with D perhaps matching TRBD1 or TRBD2 (5 bases each). CDR1 and CDR2 (germline): SGHDT, YYEEEE. The ends were cut back, 0 bases at V and 10 bases at J, with 14 bases in the middle. This CDR3 region has 14 residues. The CDR3 bases are TGTGCCAGCAGCTTGGAGGGACCTGGGATGGAGCAGTTCTTC. Residues: CASSLEGPGMEQFF.

J is TRBJ2-1 and V is TRBV5-7; 11 bases fit TRBD2. TRBV5-7 is annotated as an ORF whose role is uncertain. V shed 0 bases and J 5 bases; nucleotides not matched to a gene: 1. The CDR3 sequence is 15 residues long. The CDR3 reads CASSLGLAGNNEQFF. In nucleotides, the CDR3 is TGTGCCAGCAGCTTGGGACTAGCGGGAAACAATGAGCAGTTCTTC.

This chain uses TRBV10-1 with TRBJ2-2; 8 bases match TRBD1. Looked up from germline, CDR1 is WNHNN and CDR2 is SYGVQD (reference sequence). The CDR3 has 17 residues. V lost 1 base, J lost 1 base, and 5 bases stayed unmatched. DNA of the CDR3: TGCGCCAGCAGTGAGTTGCCCGGGACAGGGAACACCGGGGAGCTGTTTTTT. This encodes CASSELPGTGNTGELFF.

This sequence joins TRBV2 and TRBJ1-5; no firm D call. Germline CDR1 is SNHLY and CDR2 is FYNNEI. CDR3 length: 15 amino acids. The V end was cut by 6 bases, the J end by 4 bases, with 16 bases between. The CDR3, as DNA: TGTGCCAGCAGCCCTAACAGACCCTCAAATCAGCCCCAGCATTTT. The encoded protein is CASSPNRPSNQPQHF.